This T cell receptor (beta chain) was recovered during a study of blood T cell repertoires in COVID-19. Germline CDR1 and CDR2: SGHTA and FQGTGA. V was pared by 1 base and J by 0 bases, with 7 bases between. This CDR3 region has 14 residues. Produced via immunoSEQ multiplex PCR; TCRdb's table is partial and in-frame only. This table has 310,000 or so clones, around 90% appearing once. This sequence was found in a man between 65 and 85 years old with acute or convalescent COVID-19. This sequence joins TRBV7-3 and TRBJ2-7; no reliable D call. Sequenced input: peripheral blood. The CDR3 loop reads CASSLNSRSYEQYF. DNA of the CDR3: TGTGCCAGCAGCTTAAATAGTCGCTCCTACGAGCAGTACTTC. The whole variable domain, remainder taken from reference TRBV7-3 and TRBJ2-7, is GAGVSQTPSNKVTEKGKYVELRCDPISGHTALYWYRQSLGQGPEFLIYFQGTGAADDSGLPNDRFFAVRPEGSVSTLKIQRTERGDSAVYLCASSLNSRSYEQYFGPGTRLTVT.